This is a list of T cell receptor beta chains from one sample in a study of CD8+ T cells in alopecia areata. The assay was immunoSEQ multiplex PCR, and TCRdb's table has in-frame clones only and misses some. The table lists about 210,000 clones, roughly two fifths of them singletons. Sequencing used CD4+ T cells sorted from blood, obtained at approximately week 37, from a patient treated with tofacitinib. Source of these receptors: a human donor with alopecia areata. Each CDR3 is given with its conserved first and last residue. Fields, in order: J gene, D gene, V gene, clone size, CDR3 length, CDR3 DNA, CDR3 protein. A D gene is named only where the DNA matches it firmly. Clone sizes are given selectively: once, few, many, or a class where the clone is expanded.

J: TRBJ1-5; D: NA; V: TRBV30; size: NA; length: 14; DNA: TGTGCCTGGAGTGCCCAGAGGGGACGGCAGCCCCAGCATTTT; CDR3: CAWSAQRGRQPQHF
J: TRBJ2-7; D: TRBD1; V: TRBV28; size: few; length: 14; DNA: TGTGCCAGCAGTTTGGGACAGGGAACGTACGAGCAGTACTTC; CDR3: CASSLGQGTYEQYF
J: TRBJ2-1; D: NA; V: TRBV29-1; size: few; length: 13; DNA: TGCAGCGGGAGGAGGGGCGGAAGCAATGAGCAGTTCTTC; CDR3: CSGRRGGSNEQFF
J: TRBJ2-1; D: TRBD2; V: TRBV10-3; size: few; length: 14; DNA: TGTGCCACCGCCTTTGCGGGAGAGGCAAATGAGCAGTTCTTC; CDR3: CATAFAGEANEQFF
J: TRBJ2-5; D: TRBD1; V: TRBV5-4; size: few; length: 16; DNA: TGTGCCAGCAGCTTGGCCCGTACAGGGGCTGGGGAGACCCAGTACTTC; CDR3: CASSLARTGAGETQYF
J: TRBJ2-1; D: NA; V: TRBV7-2; size: few; length: 16; DNA: TGTGCCAGCAGCTTATTGCCACCTACCTCCTACAATGAGCAGTTCTTC; CDR3: CASSLLPPTSYNEQFF
J: TRBJ2-3; D: NA; V: TRBV7-2; size: NA; length: 14; DNA: TGTGCCAGCAGCCCTAGGGCTAGCGTCAGTACGCAGTATTTT; CDR3: CASSPRASVSTQYF
J: TRBJ2-1; D: NA; V: TRBV29-1; size: NA; length: 13; DNA: TGCAGCGGGGGGGGCACCTCCTACAATGAGCAGTTCTTC; CDR3: CSGGGTSYNEQFF
J: TRBJ2-1; D: NA; V: TRBV6-6; size: NA; length: 11; DNA: TGTGCCAGCAGTTACTCGAATGAGCAGTTCTTC; CDR3: CASSYSNEQFF
J: TRBJ1-4; D: NA; V: TRBV11-2; size: NA; length: 15; DNA: TGTGCCAGCGGATCGGGGAAAGCAACTAATGAAAAACTGTTTTTT; CDR3: CASGSGKATNEKLFF
J: TRBJ1-2; D: NA; V: TRBV5-1; size: NA; length: 14; DNA: TGCGCCAGCAGCTTGGATAGCAATAACTATGGCTACACCTTC; CDR3: CASSLDSNNYGYTF
J: TRBJ2-7; D: NA; V: TRBV6-6; size: few; length: 15; DNA: TGTGCCAGCAGAACTCGCGACACGTTAAGTGCCGAGCAGTACTTC; CDR3: CASRTRDTLSAEQYF
J: TRBJ2-7; D: NA; V: TRBV7-9; size: NA; length: 11; DNA: TGTGCCAGCGGATGGCGGGATGAGCAGTACTTC; CDR3: CASGWRDEQYF
J: TRBJ2-5; D: NA; V: TRBV7-2; size: NA; length: 14; DNA: TGTGCCAGCAGCTTAATTTCGGTACAAGAGACCCAGTACTTC; CDR3: CASSLISVQETQYF
J: TRBJ2-1; D: TRBD2; V: TRBV28; size: NA; length: 12; DNA: TGTGCCAGCAGCTGGGGACTAGCGGGACTGTTCTTC; CDR3: CASSWGLAGLFF
J: TRBJ2-3; D: NA; V: TRBV4-1; size: NA; length: 14; DNA: TGCGCCAGCAGCCAAGTACAGGGTACAGATACGCAGTATTTT; CDR3: CASSQVQGTDTQYF
J: TRBJ2-5; D: NA; V: TRBV14; size: once; length: 15; DNA: TGTGCCAGCAGCCTCAACAGACCTTTCGGAGAGACCCAGTACTTC; CDR3: CASSLNRPFGETQYF
J: TRBJ2-4; D: NA; V: TRBV28; size: few; length: 14; DNA: TGTGCCAGCAGCACTGCAGACTCCAAAAACATTCAGTACTTC; CDR3: CASSTADSKNIQYF
J: TRBJ2-5; D: TRBD1; V: TRBV7-9; size: NA; length: 14; DNA: TGTGCCAGCAGCTTCCGACAGGGCGGAGAGACCCAGTACTTC; CDR3: CASSFRQGGETQYF
J: TRBJ2-1; D: NA; V: TRBV5-1; size: few; length: 15; DNA: TGCGCCAGCAGCTCCGATAAAAGATCCTACAATGAGCAGTTCTTC; CDR3: CASSSDKRSYNEQFF
J: TRBJ1-4; D: NA; V: TRBV4-3; size: few; length: 15; DNA: TGCGCCAGCAGCCAAGATGAAACAGGGAATGAAAAACTGTTTTTT; CDR3: CASSQDETGNEKLFF
J: TRBJ2-5; D: TRBD2; V: TRBV18; size: NA; length: 16; DNA: TGTGCCAGCTCACCTCTGTCCGGAGCTAGCGGAGAGACCCAGTACTTC; CDR3: CASSPLSGASGETQYF
J: TRBJ2-6; D: NA; V: TRBV29-1; size: NA; length: 16; DNA: TGCAGCGTTGGTGGCAGGGGAGTCTCTGGGGCCAACGTCCTGACTTTC; CDR3: CSVGGRGVSGANVLTF
J: TRBJ1-2; D: TRBD1; V: TRBV9; size: NA; length: 12; DNA: TGTGCCAGCAGCGCCTCGACAGGGAACTACACCTTC; CDR3: CASSASTGNYTF
J: TRBJ2-3; D: NA; V: TRBV7-3; size: few; length: 17; DNA: TGTGCCAGCAGCTTAATTTCGCGGACTGGGAGGCCAGATACGCAGTATTTT; CDR3: CASSLISRTGRPDTQYF
J: TRBJ2-3; D: NA; V: TRBV5-1; size: NA; length: 14; DNA: TGCGCCAGCAGCTTGGCTTCCGGCACAGATACGCAGTATTTT; CDR3: CASSLASGTDTQYF
J: TRBJ2-2; D: NA; V: TRBV5-4; size: few; length: 14; DNA: TGTGCCAGCAGCCCCGCGACTGGGGCCGGGGAGCTGTTTTTT; CDR3: CASSPATGAGELFF
J: TRBJ2-5; D: TRBD1; V: TRBV10-3; size: NA; length: 14; DNA: TGTGCCATCAGTCCCCAGGGGGCGCGGGAGACCCAGTACTTC; CDR3: CAISPQGARETQYF
J: TRBJ1-1; D: NA; V: TRBV25-1; size: many; length: 12; DNA: TGTGCCAGCAGAGATGGACCCGGCGGGGCTTTCTTT; CDR3: CASRDGPGGAFF
J: TRBJ2-3; D: TRBD1; V: TRBV7-2; size: few; length: 15; DNA: TGTGCCAGCAGCCCCGACAGGGCCGGCACAGATACGCAGTATTTT; CDR3: CASSPDRAGTDTQYF
J: TRBJ2-7; D: TRBD2; V: TRBV5-1; size: NA; length: 15; DNA: TGCGCCTGGTTACCAACTAGCGGCGACCCCTACGAGCAGTACTTC; CDR3: CAWLPTSGDPYEQYF
J: TRBJ2-7; D: NA; V: TRBV6-5; size: NA; length: 16; DNA: TGTGCCAGCAGTTACTCGGTTCGCGGACGGACGTACGAGCAGTACTTC; CDR3: CASSYSVRGRTYEQYF
J: TRBJ2-7; D: NA; V: TRBV10-3; size: few; length: 15; DNA: TGTGCCATCAGTGAGTCCGAGTTAAGCACCTACGAGCAGTACTTC; CDR3: CAISESELSTYEQYF
J: TRBJ2-2; D: NA; V: TRBV30; size: NA; length: 12; DNA: TGTGCCTGGAATCCTAGCCCCGGGGAGCTGTTTTTT; CDR3: CAWNPSPGELFF
J: TRBJ2-5; D: TRBD1; V: TRBV12-5; size: NA; length: 15; DNA: TGTGCTAGTGGGCGCGAAATAGGGACAGGTGACTCCCCACACTTC; CDR3: CASGREIGTGDSPHF
J: TRBJ1-5; D: NA; V: TRBV5-1; size: NA; length: 15; DNA: TGCGCCAGCAGCTTCACGGGAGATAGCAATCAGCCCCAGCATTTT; CDR3: CASSFTGDSNQPQHF
J: TRBJ2-7; D: NA; V: TRBV15; size: NA; length: 15; DNA: TGTGCCACCAGCAGAGATTGGGGAGGGGGAAACGAGCAGTACTTC; CDR3: CATSRDWGGGNEQYF
J: TRBJ1-1; D: TRBD1; V: TRBV27; size: NA; length: 16; DNA: TGTGCCAGCAGTCTCGTCACGGGACAGATGAACACTGAAGCTTTCTTT; CDR3: CASSLVTGQMNTEAFF
J: TRBJ2-6; D: NA; V: TRBV28; size: NA; length: 16; DNA: TGTGCCAGCAGTGACCGGGACAACTCTGGGGCCAACGTCCTGACTTTC; CDR3: CASSDRDNSGANVLTF
J: TRBJ1-1; D: NA; V: TRBV30; size: once; length: 12; DNA: TGTGCCTGGAGCCGATCGGGAACTGAAGCTTTCTTT; CDR3: CAWSRSGTEAFF
J: TRBJ1-1; D: TRBD1; V: TRBV7-8; size: few; length: 17; DNA: TGTGCCAGCACCCTATACCGCGGGACAGGGGTGAACACTGAAGCTTTCTTT; CDR3: CASTLYRGTGVNTEAFF
J: TRBJ2-7; D: TRBD1; V: TRBV7-3; size: few; length: 13; DNA: TGTGCCAGCAGCGGGACAGGTTTTAGCGAGCAGTACTTC; CDR3: CASSGTGFSEQYF
J: TRBJ1-4; D: NA; V: TRBV6-5; size: NA; length: 15; DNA: TGTGCCAGCAGTTACACGGCGGCGCCTAATGAAAAACTGTTTTTT; CDR3: CASSYTAAPNEKLFF
J: TRBJ2-6; D: NA; V: TRBV7-2; size: NA; length: 15; DNA: TGTGCCAGCAGCTTGTTGCGTGGTGGGGCCAACGTCCTGACTTTC; CDR3: CASSLLRGGANVLTF
J: TRBJ2-1; D: TRBD2; V: TRBV7-9; size: many; length: 16; DNA: TGTGCCAGCAGCCTGGGGACTAGCGGGACCTACAATGAGCAGTTCTTC; CDR3: CASSLGTSGTYNEQFF
J: TRBJ2-2; D: NA; V: TRBV2; size: few; length: 14; DNA: TGTGCCAGCGGGGGGCAGGCGAACACCGGGGAGCTGTTTTTT; CDR3: CASGGQANTGELFF
J: TRBJ2-3; D: TRBD1; V: TRBV7-2; size: NA; length: 14; DNA: TGTGCCAGCAGCCTGGGACAGGGGTGGGATACGCAGTATTTT; CDR3: CASSLGQGWDTQYF
J: TRBJ2-7; D: TRBD1; V: TRBV7-3; size: few; length: 13; DNA: TGTGCCAGCAGCCCCCGGGACAGGGGCGAGCAGTACTTC; CDR3: CASSPRDRGEQYF
J: TRBJ2-5; D: TRBD1; V: TRBV7-8; size: NA; length: 16; DNA: TGTGCCAGCAGGGAGGGGACAGGGGGGAGAGAGGAGACCCAGTACTTC; CDR3: CASREGTGGREETQYF
J: TRBJ2-1; D: NA; V: TRBV9; size: NA; length: 13; DNA: TGTGCCAGCAGCGTAGCACAGACCCCCCAGCAGTTCTTC; CDR3: CASSVAQTPQQFF
J: TRBJ2-7; D: NA; V: TRBV6-1; size: NA; length: 15; DNA: TGTGCCAGCACCCCCTCGGGCCCCATCTCCTACGAGCAGTACTTC; CDR3: CASTPSGPISYEQYF
J: TRBJ1-2; D: NA; V: TRBV14; size: NA; length: 13; DNA: TGTGCCAGCAGTCCGTCCCACCGAGGAGGCTACACCTTC; CDR3: CASSPSHRGGYTF
J: TRBJ2-7; D: NA; V: TRBV7-2; size: NA; length: 15; DNA: TGTGCCAGCAGACCCGGGATTGGGAGCTCCTACGAGCAGTACTTC; CDR3: CASRPGIGSSYEQYF
J: TRBJ1-1; D: NA; V: TRBV30; size: few; length: 13; DNA: TGTGCCTGGAGTGTAAGGACAGACACTGAAGCTTTCTTT; CDR3: CAWSVRTDTEAFF
J: TRBJ1-5; D: NA; V: TRBV30; size: NA; length: 13; DNA: TGTGCCTGGAGTACCAGGGGAAATCAGCCCCAGCATTTT; CDR3: CAWSTRGNQPQHF